The clone carrying this T cell receptor beta chain was counted a single time. The data derive from a study of blood T cell repertoires in COVID-19. Whole-study context: Samples of COVID-19 (acute and convalescent) were obtained from the United States, Italy and Spain. From T cells, B-cell-depleted T cells, or PBMCs came the material, which was cDNA or gDNA.

Original handling: Reference gene primer amplification gave nucleated cell count estimates. Measured with immunoSEQ multiplex PCR; TCRdb has only the in-frame clones, and not every one. The V and J calls and the clone size are those of that table, but D and trimming were determined from the DNA. This sample carries more than 35,000 clones, roughly 84% of them seen once, and the ten largest clones take about 10%. The CDR3 totals 14 residues. Germline V gives CDR1 SEHNR, CDR2 FQNEAQ (reference sequence). V lost 7 bases and J 0 bases, leaving 11 bases between the germline ends. The receptor comes from a man in his fifties or sixties with active COVID-19. This chain connects TRBV7-9 to TRBJ2-3; D is ambiguous. The sample comprised peripheral blood. CDR3 sequence reads: CASTKRASTDTQYF. The CDR3 DNA sequence: TGTGCCAGCACAAAACGCGCTAGCACAGATACGCAGTATTTT. Variable domain in full (rest from reference TRBV7-9 and TRBJ2-3): DTGVSQNPRHKITKRGQNVTFRCDPISEHNRLYWYRQTLGQGPEFLTYFQNEAQLEKSRLLSDRFSAERPKGSFSTLEIQRTEQGDSAMYLCASTKRASTDTQYFGPGTRLTVL.